The present T cell receptor (beta chain) was sequenced within a study of blood T cell repertoires in COVID-19. Original analysis: Estimation of nucleated cell counts was performed using reference gene primer amplification. Using immunoSEQ multiplex PCR, the repertoire was profiled, and TCRdb retains in-frame clones only, with some absent. The V and J calls and the clone size are those of that table, but D and trimming were determined from the DNA. The table lists 250,000 to 350,000 clones, around 85% of them singletons. V lost 8 bases to trimming and J lost 0 bases, with 12 bases between them. This CDR3 is built from 14 residues. Germline CDR1 reads SNHLY; CDR2 reads FYNNEI.

This receptor was obtained from a woman under 40 who had recovered from COVID-19. The material sequenced was peripheral blood. The chain couples TRBV2 to TRBJ2-3; D is undetermined. The DNA for the CDR3 is TGTGCCAGCCGTATAATAACTAGCACAGATACGCAGTATTTT. Encoded protein: CASRIITSTDTQYF. The entire variable domain, with the rest obtained from reference TRBV2 and TRBJ2-3, is as follows: EPEVTQTPSHQVTQMGQEVILRCVPISNHLYFYWYRQILGQKVEFLVSFYNNEISEKSEIFDDQFSVERPDGSNFTLKIRSTKLEDSAMYFCASRIITSTDTQYFGPGTRLTVL.